Reported below is one T cell receptor (beta chain). What it binds is not known. This CDR3 has 15 residues. Germline loops: CDR1 SQVTM, CDR2 ANQGSEA. The data are from a study of T cells expressing NK-cell markers. Study background: It was sorted CD3+CD56+NKG2C+, CD3+CD56+NKG2C- and CD3+CD56-NKG2C+ T cells that supplied the TCR beta repertoires. Study-level findings and limits: Of the CD8+ T cells in about 6 donors, about 1.0-7.0% belonged to dominant NKG2C+ clonotypes.

5'RACE template switching built TCR beta cDNA with unique molecular identifiers. TCRdb reprocessed the 5' RACE reads and reports one entry per CDR3 protein, with no DNA. This table lists about 260,000 distinct CDR3 sequences. Sequencing was performed on blood T cells: a sorted CD56 or NKG2C T cell subset, CD4+ or CD8+ T cells, or bulk PBMC T cells (not recorded which). The chain combines TRBV29-1 with TRBJ1-5; the TCRdb call, TRBD1, lacks DNA for checking. The TCR originated in a woman aged 18 to 75 in good health. The CDR3 spells CSVELDRSPYQPQHF.